The clone carrying this T cell receptor beta chain was recorded a few times. What it binds is not known. These data come from a study of T cell repertoires in cytomegalovirus infection. Study-wide background: CMV epitopes in the study were HLA-C-restricted (recently identified) and HLA-B-restricted (well studied). CMV infection and matching HLA type were both indicated by public TCR beta signatures. Study-level findings and limits: Identification of carriers of CMV plus the relevant HLA was performed using cumulative public TCR beta family frequency. Within the response measured ex vivo, HLA-C-restricted CMV-specific TCR beta clonotypes were dominant.

One entry per CDR3 protein, called by TCRdb with MiXCR from the reads. The table shows 450,000 to 650,000 distinct CDR3 sequences, with 40% occurring only once. The source material was cultured PBMCs, sampled from culture after CMV antigen stimulation. The sequence was obtained from a human donor in good health (CMV status not recorded). Some clones in this sample may be carry-over from other donors' samples.

DNA for the CDR3: TGCAGTGCTAGAGACCCCCGGCCTCTGAACACTGAAGCTTTCTTT. The encoded protein is CSARDPRPLNTEAFF. V and J are TRBV20-1 and TRBJ1-1; D call uncertain. The CDR3 consists of 15 residues. The V end lost 0 bases, the J end lost 0 bases, and 11 bases lay between the germline ends. Germline CDR1 and CDR2: DFQATT and SNEGSKA (reference sequence).